The clone carrying this TCR beta chain was observed a handful of times. PCRs were each spiked with synthetic TCR analog templates. Data came from immunoSEQ multiplex PCR; TCRdb stores just in-frame clones and leaves some out. This table holds about 50,000 clones, about 88% found once. This record comes from a study of PD-L1 blockade in urothelial cancer. At the level of the study: The year 2014 saw patients start atezolizumab, 1,200 mg intravenously every 3 weeks. Analyzed time points were 3 weeks (second dose) and 6 weeks after therapy began.

V lost 5 bases and J 4 bases, leaving 12 bases between the germline ends. Germline lookup yields CDR1 SGHTA and CDR2 FQGNSA. The CDR3 is 15 amino acids. Time point meaning: pretreatment peripheral blood. Anywhere from 1 to 8 samples came from each patient, spanning pretreatment and on-treatment. Source: PBMCs, taken around atezolizumab (anti-PD-L1) treatment. The rearrangement joins TRBV7-2 to TRBJ1-6; possible D gene TRBD1, 5 bases. The sequence came from a man in his 70s with urothelial cancer. The CDR3 DNA follows: TGTGCCAGCAGCCGTGGCGCAGGGTATAATTCACCCCTCCACTTT. Encoded protein: CASSRGAGYNSPLHF.